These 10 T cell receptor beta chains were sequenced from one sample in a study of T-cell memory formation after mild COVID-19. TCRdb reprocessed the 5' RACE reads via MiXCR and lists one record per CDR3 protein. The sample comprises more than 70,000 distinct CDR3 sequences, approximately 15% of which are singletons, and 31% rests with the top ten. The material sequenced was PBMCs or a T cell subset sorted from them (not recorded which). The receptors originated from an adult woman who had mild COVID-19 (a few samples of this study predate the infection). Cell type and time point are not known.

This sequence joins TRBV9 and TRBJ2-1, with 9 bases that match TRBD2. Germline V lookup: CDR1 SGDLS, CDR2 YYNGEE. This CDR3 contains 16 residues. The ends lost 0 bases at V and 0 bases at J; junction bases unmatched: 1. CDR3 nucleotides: TGTGCCAGCAGCGTAGGCGGGGGGGCCTCCTACAATGAGCAGTTCTTC. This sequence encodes CASSVGGGASYNEQFF.

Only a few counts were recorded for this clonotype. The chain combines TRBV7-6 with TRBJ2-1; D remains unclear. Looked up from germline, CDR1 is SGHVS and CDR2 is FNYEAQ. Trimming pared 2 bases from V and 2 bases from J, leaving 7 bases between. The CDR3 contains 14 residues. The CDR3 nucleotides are TGTGCCAGCAGCTTATCTACAGCCTACAATGAGCAGTTCTTC. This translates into CASSLSTAYNEQFF.

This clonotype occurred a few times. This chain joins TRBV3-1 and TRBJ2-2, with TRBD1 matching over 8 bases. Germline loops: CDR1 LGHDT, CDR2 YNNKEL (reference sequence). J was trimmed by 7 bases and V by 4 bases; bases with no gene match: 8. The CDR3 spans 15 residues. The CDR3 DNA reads TGTGCCAGCAGCCCTGCCCCGGACAGGGACGGGGAGCTGTTTTTT. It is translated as CASSPAPDRDGELFF.

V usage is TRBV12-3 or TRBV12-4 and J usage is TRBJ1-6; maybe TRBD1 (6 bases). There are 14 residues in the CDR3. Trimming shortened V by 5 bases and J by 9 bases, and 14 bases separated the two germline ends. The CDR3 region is CASSPPVGGSPLHF. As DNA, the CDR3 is TGTGCCAGCAGTCCTCCGGTAGGGGGTTCACCCCTCCACTTT.

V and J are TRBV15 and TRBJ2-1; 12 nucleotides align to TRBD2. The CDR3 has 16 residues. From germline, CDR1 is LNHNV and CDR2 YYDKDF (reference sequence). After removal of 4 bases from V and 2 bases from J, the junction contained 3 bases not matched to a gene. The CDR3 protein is CATSTRTSGAYNEQFF. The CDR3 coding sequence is TGTGCCACCAGCACCCGGACTAGCGGGGCCTACAATGAGCAGTTCTTC.

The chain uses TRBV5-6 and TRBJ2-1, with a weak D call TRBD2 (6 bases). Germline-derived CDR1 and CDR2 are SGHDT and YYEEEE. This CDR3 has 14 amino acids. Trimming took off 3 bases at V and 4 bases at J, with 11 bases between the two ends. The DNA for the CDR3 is TGTGCCAGCAGCTCCCCAGGGACTTACAATGAGCAGTTCTTC. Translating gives CASSSPGTYNEQFF.

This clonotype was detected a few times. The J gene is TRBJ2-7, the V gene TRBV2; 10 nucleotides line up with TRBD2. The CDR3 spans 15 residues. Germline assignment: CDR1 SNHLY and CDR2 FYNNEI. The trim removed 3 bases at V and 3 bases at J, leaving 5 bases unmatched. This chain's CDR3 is CASSDPPSGGYEQYF. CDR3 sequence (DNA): TGTGCCAGCAGTGACCCCCCTAGCGGGGGCTACGAGCAGTACTTC.

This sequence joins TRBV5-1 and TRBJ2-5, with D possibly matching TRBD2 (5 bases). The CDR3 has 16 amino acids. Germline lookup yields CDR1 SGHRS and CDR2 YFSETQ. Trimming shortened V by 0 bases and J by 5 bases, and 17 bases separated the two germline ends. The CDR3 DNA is TGCGCCAGCAGCTTGGGTCTTTTCCGGGAATCGGAGACCCAGTACTTC. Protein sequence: CASSLGLFRESETQYF.

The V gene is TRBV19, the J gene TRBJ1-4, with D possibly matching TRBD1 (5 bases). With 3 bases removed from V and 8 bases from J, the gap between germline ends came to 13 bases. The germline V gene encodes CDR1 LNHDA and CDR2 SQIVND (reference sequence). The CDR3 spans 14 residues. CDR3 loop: CASSIGTADEKLFF. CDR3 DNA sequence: TGTGCCAGTAGTATCGGGACGGCGGACGAAAAACTGTTTTTT.

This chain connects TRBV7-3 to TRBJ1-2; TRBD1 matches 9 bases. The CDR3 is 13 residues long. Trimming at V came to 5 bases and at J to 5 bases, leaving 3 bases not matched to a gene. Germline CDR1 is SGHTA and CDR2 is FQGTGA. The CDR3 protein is CASSHGTGYGYTF. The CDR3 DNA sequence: TGTGCCAGCAGCCACGGGACAGGGTATGGCTACACCTTC.